One and the same sample provided the 32 T cell receptor beta chains below, sequenced in a study of shared clonotypes between healthy human individuals. TCRdb keeps only in-frame clones here, not all; method: immunoSEQ multiplex PCR. The table has about 680,000 clones, about two thirds seen once. Sequenced: memory CD4+ T cells sorted from blood. Subset meaning: CD45RA-negative fraction. These receptors were taken from a woman aged 25 to 39 in good health.

The chain combines TRBV6-1 with TRBJ1-1; possible D gene TRBD1, 6 bases. CDR1 and CDR2 (germline): MNHNS, SASEGT. The CDR3 has 13 amino acids. V was cut by 6 bases and J by 3 bases, with 11 bases left in between. This CDR3 reads CASRNNRDTEAFF. As DNA, the CDR3 is TGTGCCAGCAGGAACAACAGGGACACTGAAGCTTTCTTT.

Worth noting for this clone: This may arise from a read error, as a much more abundant clone is one base away. At the DNA level, this CDR3 is encoded by other sequences in the same sample as well. The chain combines TRBV7-3 with TRBJ2-2; D is undetermined. Deletions cut 3 bases from V and 2 bases from J, with 1 base between. Germline loops: CDR1 SGHTA, CDR2 FQGTGA. This CDR3 has 12 amino acids. The CDR3: CASSFNTGELFF. In DNA form, the CDR3 reads TGTGCCAGCAGCTTTAACACCGGGGAGCTGTTTTTT.

V gene TRBV27 combines with J gene TRBJ2-5, with D unresolved. Germline values: CDR1 MNHEY, CDR2 SMNVEV (reference sequence). The CDR3 is made up of 12 amino acids. Between the trimmed V and J ends, which lost 11 bases and 2 bases, there was a span of 12 bases. The CDR3 DNA follows: TGTGCCGTACGTGGGATACAAGAGACCCAGTACTTC. Its protein is CAVRGIQETQYF.

The DNA for the CDR3 is TGCGCCAGCAGCCTAGACCGAACGGTTAGCTCCTACGAGCAGTACTTC. Amino acids: CASSLDRTVSSYEQYF. The V call is TRBV4-1, the J call TRBJ2-7; D not resolved. This CDR3 comprises 16 residues. Trimming removed 4 bases from V and 0 bases from J, with 16 bases in between. Germline lookup yields CDR1 MGHRA and CDR2 YSYEKL.

In this sample, this clone turned up once. The rearrangement links TRBV6-6 to TRBJ2-2; D is uncertain. CDR3 length: 12 residues. V shed 5 bases and J shed 4 bases, with 5 bases lying between them. Germline assignment: CDR1 MNHNY and CDR2 SVGAGI (reference sequence). The CDR3 loop is CASSTSTGELFF. In DNA form, the CDR3 reads TGTGCCAGCAGTACCTCCACCGGGGAGCTGTTTTTT.

The V gene is TRBV28, the J gene TRBJ1-1; TRBD1 is a possible D gene (5 bases). The CDR3 runs to 16 residues. The V gene's germline CDR1 is MDHEN and CDR2 SYDVKM. V was shortened by 5 bases and J by 1 base, with 17 bases between the two germline ends. The DNA of the CDR3 is TGTGCCAGCAGTCCCCGGGGCCGTGGAGAGAACACTGAAGCTTTCTTT. Protein product: CASSPRGRGENTEAFF.

This clone was found a few times. The gene calls are TRBV10-3 and TRBJ2-3, with 8 bases lining up with TRBD1. With 7 bases clipped from V and 0 bases from J, the junction kept 3 bases outside the gene matches. CDR3 length equals 14 residues. Germline V lookup: CDR1 ENHRY, CDR2 SYGVKD. In DNA, the CDR3 is TGTGCCATCAAGCAGGGGGCTAGCACAGATACGCAGTATTTT. This encodes CAIKQGASTDTQYF.

V is TRBV5-1 and J is TRBJ2-3; the match to TRBD2 covers 10 bases. The V and J ends lost 4 bases and 0 bases, in that order; junction bases with no gene match: 8. The CDR3 consists of 17 residues. Germline values: CDR1 SGHRS, CDR2 YFSETQ. The CDR3 DNA is TGCGCCAGCAGCCCCCGGACTAGCGGAGCTAGCACAGATACGCAGTATTTT. It is translated as CASSPRTSGASTDTQYF.

The chain employs TRBV5-1 and TRBJ1-1; D not certain. The CDR3 is 14 residues long. Per the germline V gene, CDR1 is SGHRS and CDR2 is YFSETQ. V lost 4 bases, J lost 0 bases, and 10 bases lay in between. Here the CDR3 reads CASSPDLLNTEAFF. CDR3 bases: TGCGCCAGCAGCCCGGACCTATTGAACACTGAAGCTTTCTTT.

The chain couples TRBV5-1 to TRBJ2-5, with 10 bases identical to TRBD1. The CDR3 length is 15 residues. Germline CDR1 reads SGHRS; CDR2 reads YFSETQ. The J segment lost 6 bases and the V segment lost 3 bases, leaving 8 bases of the junction unmatched. The chain's CDR3 is CASSSRQGASQTQYF. The CDR3 nucleotides read TGCGCCAGCAGCTCACGACAGGGGGCAAGTCAGACCCAGTACTTC.

For this clone: Additional DNA sequences in this sample encode the identical CDR3. The rearrangement links TRBV28 to TRBJ1-4; D remains unclear. The CDR3 has 11 amino acids. V was trimmed by 6 bases and J by 5 bases, leaving 4 bases between them. In germline, CDR1 is MDHEN, CDR2 SYDVKM. Here the CDR3 DNA reads TGTGCCAGCAGGAACAATGAAAAACTGTTTTTT. This sequence encodes CASRNNEKLFF.

The chain joins TRBV27 to TRBJ2-7; D remains unclear. The germline V gene encodes CDR1 MNHEY and CDR2 SMNVEV (reference sequence). The CDR3 has 16 residues. Trimming pared 5 bases from V and 1 base from J, leaving 18 bases between. CDR3 sequence: CASSRSSWLSSYEQYF. CDR3 DNA sequence: TGTGCCAGCAGTCGATCATCCTGGTTGAGTTCCTACGAGCAGTACTTC.

The chain uses TRBV7-8 and TRBJ1-5; D possibly corresponds to TRBD1 (5 bases). The V and J ends lost 5 bases and 9 bases respectively, with 17 bases between them. The CDR3 length is 14 residues. In germline, CDR1 is SGHVS, CDR2 FQNEAQ. The CDR3 spells CASSPREGELPQHF. In DNA form, the CDR3 reads TGTGCCAGCAGCCCGAGAGAAGGGGAATTGCCCCAGCATTTT.

A single count supports this clone. This chain joins TRBV19 and TRBJ2-7; 9 bases match TRBD2. Per the germline V gene, CDR1 is LNHDA and CDR2 is SQIVND (reference sequence). This CDR3 has 15 residues. V shed 0 bases, J shed 2 bases, and the junction held 2 bases outside the gene matches. The CDR3 sequence: CASSIDGTSTYEQYF. CDR3 nucleotide sequence: TGTGCCAGTAGTATAGACGGGACTAGCACCTACGAGCAGTACTTC.

A note on this clone: The same CDR3 can be traced to other DNA sequences in this sample. The rearrangement joins TRBV28 to TRBJ1-2; D unclear. The V end was cut by 8 bases, the J end by 2 bases, with 9 bases between. Germline V gene sequence: CDR1 MDHEN, CDR2 SYDVKM. The CDR3 spans 12 residues. CDR3 DNA: TGTGCCAGCTCGAGACCGAACTATGGCTACACCTTC. Translating gives CASSRPNYGYTF.

V usage is TRBV7-9 and J usage is TRBJ2-3; TRBD1 is a possible D gene (6 bases). The CDR3 runs to 14 residues. V lost 5 bases and J lost 13, with 22 bases in between. The germline V gene has CDR1 SEHNR and CDR2 FQNEAQ (reference sequence). CDR3 amino acids: CASSPRDTSYQKYF. DNA for the CDR3: TGTGCCAGCAGCCCGAGGGACACATCATATCAGAAGTATTTT.

To note about this clone: A much larger clone differs from this one at a single base, so this may be a read error. The V gene is TRBV6-5, the J gene TRBJ1-5; D unresolved. Trimming took 4 bases from V and 0 from J, leaving 4 bases between them. Germline-derived CDR1 and CDR2 are MNHEY and SVGAGI. The CDR3 runs 13 residues. The CDR3 loop reads CASSFYSNQPQHF. The CDR3, as DNA: TGTGCCAGCAGTTTCTATAGCAATCAGCCCCAGCATTTT.

The J gene is TRBJ1-2, the V gene TRBV5-4; 7 bases map to TRBD1. Germline V gene data show CDR1 as SGHNT and CDR2 as YYREEE (reference sequence). This CDR3 spans 15 amino acids. The V and J ends lost 4 bases and 5 bases, in that order; junction bases with no gene match: 11. This CDR3 reads CASSHPGQTRYGYTF. The DNA of the CDR3 is TGTGCCAGCAGCCATCCGGGACAGACAAGATATGGCTACACCTTC.

This chain connects TRBV2 to TRBJ1-5; D is unresolved. CDR1 is SNHLY, CDR2 FYNNEI, per germline. V lost 5 bases and J 7 bases, leaving 12 bases between the germline ends. This CDR3 has 13 residues. The CDR3 spells CASSSEPGQPQHF. The CDR3 DNA reads TGTGCCAGCAGTAGTGAGCCGGGGCAGCCCCAGCATTTT.

The J gene is TRBJ2-7, the V gene TRBV7-9; D is undetermined. The V gene's germline CDR1 is SEHNR and CDR2 FQNEAQ (reference sequence). V was trimmed by 3 bases and J by 0 bases, leaving 9 bases between them. The CDR3 is 14 residues long. CDR3 protein: CASSFGVSSYEQYF. The CDR3, as DNA: TGTGCCAGCAGCTTTGGCGTTAGCTCCTACGAGCAGTACTTC.

This chain connects TRBV25-1 to TRBJ2-1; 10 nucleotides line up with TRBD2. The CDR3 has 16 residues. Germline CDR1 reads MGHDK; CDR2 reads SYGVNS. V lost 5 bases, J lost 5 bases, and 9 bases stayed unmatched. The CDR3 region is CASSTLGGLADNEQFF. The CDR3 bases are TGTGCCAGCAGTACACTAGGAGGACTAGCGGACAATGAGCAGTTCTTC.

This chain links TRBV19 with TRBJ1-4, with 8 bases aligning to TRBD1. This CDR3 spans 18 amino acids. Trimming took 6 bases from V and 5 from J; bases not matched to a gene: 17. Germline values: CDR1 LNHDA, CDR2 SQIVND (reference sequence). For the CDR3, the DNA is TGTGCCAGTAGGACGAGCCAGGGGGCCTTTGGAGTGAATGAAAAACTGTTTTTT. It yields the protein CASRTSQGAFGVNEKLFF.

Turning to this clone: In the same sample, other DNA sequences code for this CDR3. The chain recombines TRBV7-9 with TRBJ1-1; D possibly corresponds to TRBD1 (5 bases). The CDR3 runs 12 residues. Trimming left V 1 base short and J 11 bases short, with 11 bases between. The germline gives CDR1 SEHNR, CDR2 FQNEAQ (reference sequence). In DNA form, the CDR3 reads TGTGCCAGCAGCTTAGATCCGGGGGAGGCTTTCTTT. It specifies CASSLDPGEAFF.

The chain employs TRBV5-1 and TRBJ2-2; 7 nucleotides line up with TRBD1. Losses at the gene ends were 4 bases for V and 4 bases for J; bases not matched to a gene: 10. Germline-derived CDR1 and CDR2 are SGHRS and YFSETQ. This CDR3 has 16 amino acids. DNA for the CDR3: TGCGCCAGCAGCCCCCTCGTGGCAGGGGGCACCGGGGAGCTGTTTTTT. It translates to CASSPLVAGGTGELFF.

For the CDR3, the DNA is TGTGCCTGGAGACGTCCCGGCAGGGGGGCTGAAGCTTTCTTT. Amino acids: CAWRRPGRGAEAFF. The chain combines TRBV30 with TRBJ1-1; 7 nucleotides match TRBD1. The J segment lost 6 bases and the V segment lost 3 bases, leaving 10 bases of the junction unmatched. Germline V gene lookup returns CDR1 GTSNPN and CDR2 SVGIG (reference sequence). The CDR3 has 14 amino acids.

The V gene is TRBV28, the J gene TRBJ1-2; D call uncertain. The CDR3 has 12 residues. The germline V and J ends were trimmed by 4 bases and 5 bases, with 8 bases remaining between them. Per the germline V gene, CDR1 is MDHEN and CDR2 is SYDVKM. CDR3 sequence reads: CASSSGSYGYTF. Written as DNA, the CDR3 is TGTGCCAGCAGTTCCGGGAGTTATGGCTACACCTTC.

With respect to this clone: Within the sample, other DNA sequences also encode this same CDR3. This chain uses TRBV5-1 with TRBJ2-2; 10 nucleotides match TRBD2. The CDR3 loop spans 15 amino acids. V lost 4 bases, J lost 3 bases, and 3 bases stayed unmatched. Germline CDR1 reads SGHRS; CDR2 reads YFSETQ. The CDR3 loop is CASSRLAGDTGELFF. The CDR3 DNA reads TGCGCCAGCAGCCGTCTAGCGGGAGACACCGGGGAGCTGTTTTTT. Full variable domain (rest looked up from reference TRBV5-1 and TRBJ2-2): KAGVTQTPRYLIKTRGQQVTLSCSPISGHRSVSWYQQTPGQGLQFLFEYFSETQRNKGNFPGRFSGRQFSNSRSEMNVSTLELGDSALYLCASSRLAGDTGELFFGEGSRLTVL.

The chain uses TRBV28 and TRBJ1-5, with TRBD1 identical over 10 bases. With V trimmed by 1 base and J by 6 bases, 6 bases remained unmatched. The germline V gene encodes CDR1 MDHEN and CDR2 SYDVKM. The CDR3 runs 16 residues. The chain's CDR3 is CASSLFGTGVLQPQHF. CDR3 coding DNA: TGTGCCAGCAGTTTATTTGGGACAGGGGTTCTTCAGCCCCAGCATTTT. The variable domain in full, completed from reference TRBV28 and TRBJ1-5, reads DVKVTQSSRYLVKRTGEKVFLECVQDMDHENMFWYRQDPGLGLRLIYFSYDVKMKEKGDIPEGYSVSREKKERFSLILESASTNQTSMYLCASSLFGTGVLQPQHFGDGTRLSIL.

V usage is TRBV18 and J usage is TRBJ1-1, with TRBD1 identical over 7 bases. The CDR3 runs 14 residues. The germline V gene encodes CDR1 KGHSH and CDR2 LQKENI. Trimming at V came to 4 bases and at J to 1 base, leaving 3 bases not matched to a gene. The CDR3: CASSLRGANTEAFF. CDR3 nucleotide sequence: TGTGCCAGCTCACTCAGGGGGGCGAACACTGAAGCTTTCTTT.

The rearrangement joins TRBV29-1 to TRBJ2-3; no clear D gene. There are 14 residues in the CDR3. CDR1 is SQVTM, CDR2 ANQGSEA, per germline. V was pared by 3 bases and J by 0 bases, with 10 bases between. The CDR3 region is CSVEWPRSTDTQYF. In nucleotides, the CDR3 is TGCAGCGTTGAGTGGCCCCGCAGCACAGATACGCAGTATTTT.

This clone was counted a few times. Other DNA variants within this sample encode the same CDR3. This chain's CDR3 is CASTVGNQPQHF. The CDR3, as DNA: TGTGCTTCTACAGTAGGGAATCAGCCCCAGCATTTT. V gene TRBV7-9 combines with J gene TRBJ1-5; D unclear. CDR1 SEHNR and CDR2 FQNEAQ come from the germline V gene (reference sequence). The CDR3 consists of 12 residues.

V and J are TRBV14 and TRBJ1-1, with D uncertain. This CDR3 region has 15 residues. Germline V gene sequence: CDR1 SGHDN, CDR2 FVKESK. Deletions cut 1 base from V and 4 bases from J, with 13 bases between. The CDR3 loop is CASSQVLSRSTEAFF. CDR3 coding DNA: TGTGCCAGCAGCCAAGTTTTAAGTAGAAGCACTGAAGCTTTCTTT.